These T cell receptor beta chains were read from a single sample in a study of T cell repertoires in cytomegalovirus infection. One entry per CDR3 protein results from TCRdb running MiXCR on the reads. The sample includes some 230,000 distinct CDR3 sequences, roughly 20% seen only once; the top ten take 18%. Sequenced material: CD8+ T cells from PBMCs. The receptors were sampled from a human donor in good health (CMV status not recorded). Some clones in this sample may be carry-over from other donors' samples. Both conserved end residues are trimmed from each CDR3. The D gene is left open where the match is weak.

CDR3aa | d_gene | v_gene
ASTFGPNTGELF | NA | TRBV12-3/TRBV12-4
ASSFASGTGADTEAF | TRBD1 | TRBV7-3
SARDYTGDYEQY | NA | TRBV20-1
ASGHSFYNEQF | NA | TRBV4-1
ASTQSGAEKLF | NA | TRBV7-8
ASSLSLGVVDGPNEKLF | NA | TRBV7-9
ASSEDSGANEKLF | NA | TRBV7-2
ASSQGDWAIEQF | NA | TRBV14
ASSVGGEGANVLT | TRBD2 | TRBV19
ASSLLGDEQY | NA | TRBV27
ASSSTSPAETQY | TRBD2 | TRBV12-3/TRBV12-4
ASSFGQGAFSGPQPQH | TRBD1 | TRBV7-9
ATNSDSKETQY | NA | TRBV15
ASSLMGGWTPAYEQY | NA | TRBV7-8
ASSQEWTIEQF | NA | TRBV4-1
ASSQNSGNTDTQY | NA | TRBV6-6
ASSAEGTGLTDTQY | TRBD1 | TRBV9
ASSQDLLREYNEQF | NA | TRBV3-1
ASSFVLTRETQY | NA | TRBV28
ASSPGYNSYNEQF | NA | TRBV9
ASNDNTEAF | NA | TRBV6-6
ATRDGSTYEQY | NA | TRBV7-9
ASSIGVYNEQF | NA | TRBV19
ASSVGGAANSGNTIY | NA | TRBV9
ASSGRGALTDTQY | TRBD2 | TRBV19
ASSLGQGREQY | TRBD1 | TRBV12-3/TRBV12-4
ASSLDPEAF | NA | TRBV7-9
ASSLEAGVAGELF | NA | TRBV5-1
ASSQNGQSVWETQY | NA | TRBV7-6
ASSLAGALPANEQF | NA | TRBV7-9
ASSLLGADGNTIY | NA | TRBV7-9
ASSSDQMFQETQY | NA | TRBV7-2
ASSSDSREGGEGQPQH | NA | TRBV11-2
ASSEGRRTGVTYGYT | TRBD1 | TRBV2
ASVGVNYGYT | NA | TRBV6-5
ASSQLSRDPTYEQY | NA | TRBV5-6
ASSYYGPTNEKLF | NA | TRBV6-6
ASSVTVLNEQF | NA | TRBV7-9
ASSRGVGYGYT | NA | TRBV12-3/TRBV12-4
SVELDRPGEQY | NA | TRBV29-1
ASRPRVIAGANTGELF | TRBD2 | TRBV25-1
ASPSSDRSCPRGATNNEQF | NA | TRBV19
AGSYYRGSDEQY | TRBD1 | TRBV6-5
ASSLYRRGGTEQY | NA | TRBV28
ASPRTVDRAEAF | TRBD1 | TRBV2
ASSDEVSNEQF | NA | TRBV2
ASSFQIRDTDTYEQY | NA | TRBV12-3/TRBV12-4
ASRVTGGVDGYT | NA | TRBV6-2/TRBV6-3
ASSAPGGTETQY | NA | TRBV28
ASSYDRVGYT | TRBD1 | TRBV28
ASSLAQNTEAF | NA | TRBV7-8